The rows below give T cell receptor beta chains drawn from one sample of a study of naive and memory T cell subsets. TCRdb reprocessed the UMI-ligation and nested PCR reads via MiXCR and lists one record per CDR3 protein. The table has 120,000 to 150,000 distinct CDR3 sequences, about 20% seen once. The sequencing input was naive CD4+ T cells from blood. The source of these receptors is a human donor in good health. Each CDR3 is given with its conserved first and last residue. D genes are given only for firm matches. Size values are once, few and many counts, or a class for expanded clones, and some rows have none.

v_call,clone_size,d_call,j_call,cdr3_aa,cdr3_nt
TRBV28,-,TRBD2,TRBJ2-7,CASSSTGLAGGWEQYF,TGTGCCAGCAGTTCTACCGGACTAGCGGGAGGGTGGGAGCAGTACTTC
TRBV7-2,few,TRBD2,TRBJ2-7,CASSLGSGSPYEQYF,TGTGCCAGCAGCTTAGGTAGCGGGAGTCCCTACGAGCAGTACTTC
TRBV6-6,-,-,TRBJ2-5,CASSYSNERQETQYF,TGTGCCAGCAGTTACTCGAACGAGCGACAAGAGACCCAGTACTTC
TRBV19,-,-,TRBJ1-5,CASSMRDSNQPQHF,TGTGCCAGTAGTATGAGGGATAGCAATCAGCCCCAGCATTTT
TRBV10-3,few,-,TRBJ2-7,CAISAGRTYEQYF,TGTGCCATCAGCGCCGGACGGACCTACGAGCAGTACTTC
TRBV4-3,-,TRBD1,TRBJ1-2,CASSLRTGGYYGYTF,TGCGCCAGCAGCCTGAGGACAGGGGGTTACTATGGCTACACCTTC
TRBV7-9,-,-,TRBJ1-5,CVSEGDSNQPQHF,TGTGTCAGCGAGGGGGATAGCAATCAGCCCCAGCATTTT
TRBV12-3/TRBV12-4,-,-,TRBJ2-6,CASRPSGTGANVLTF,TGTGCCAGCAGGCCATCCGGGACGGGGGCCAACGTCCTGACTTTC
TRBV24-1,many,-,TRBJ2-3,CATSDSGKSGNTDTQYF,TGTGCCACCAGTGATTCTGGGAAAAGCGGTAACACAGATACGCAGTATTTT
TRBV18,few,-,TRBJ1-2,CASSPQGDYGYTF,TGTGCCAGCTCACCACAGGGGGACTATGGCTACACCTTC
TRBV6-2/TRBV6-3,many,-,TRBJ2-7,CASSYQPSRAFEQYF,TGTGCCAGCAGTTACCAACCATCTAGGGCGTTCGAGCAGTACTTC
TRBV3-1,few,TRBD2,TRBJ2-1,CASSQTSGRAYEQFF,TGTGCCAGCAGCCAGACTAGCGGGAGGGCCTACGAGCAGTTCTTC
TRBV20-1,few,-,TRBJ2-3,CSARATPGDTQYF,TGCAGTGCTAGAGCGACACCCGGAGATACGCAGTATTTT
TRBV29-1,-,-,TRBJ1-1,CSVDGRVSGTEAFF,TGCAGCGTTGACGGCAGGGTCTCGGGCACTGAAGCTTTCTTT
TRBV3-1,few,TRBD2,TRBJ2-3,CASSAWTSGDTDTQYF,TGTGCCAGCAGCGCCTGGACTAGCGGTGACACAGATACGCAGTATTTT
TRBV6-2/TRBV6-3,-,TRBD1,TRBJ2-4,CASSRNRGTENIQYF,TGTGCCAGCAGTCGCAACAGGGGGACGGAAAACATTCAGTACTTC
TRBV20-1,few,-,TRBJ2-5,CSAREVQTQYF,TGCAGTGCTAGAGAGGTCCAGACCCAGTACTTC
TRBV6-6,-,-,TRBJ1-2,CASSQLGRGEVGSYGYTF,TGTGCCAGCAGCCAACTCGGAAGGGGGGAGGTCGGGAGCTATGGCTACACCTTC
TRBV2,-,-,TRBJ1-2,CASSEQRVTLSYTF,TGTGCCAGCAGTGAACAGCGAGTGACTTTGAGCTACACCTTC
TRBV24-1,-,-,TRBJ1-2,CATSDPAQGDYGYTF,TGTGCCACCAGTGATCCCGCTCAGGGAGACTATGGCTACACCTTC
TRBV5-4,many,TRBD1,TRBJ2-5,CASSLGDRGRETQYF,TGTGCCAGCAGCTTGGGGGACAGGGGCCGAGAGACCCAGTACTTC
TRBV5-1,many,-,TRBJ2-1,CASSLEGTQYNEQFF,TGCGCCAGCAGCTTGGAAGGGACACAATACAATGAGCAGTTCTTC
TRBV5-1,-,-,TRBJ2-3,CASSLMGPSTDTQYF,TGCGCCAGCAGCTTGATGGGACCCAGCACAGATACGCAGTATTTT
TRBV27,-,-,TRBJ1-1,CASSLLGAGNTEAFF,TGTGCCAGCAGTTTACTAGGCGCGGGGAACACTGAAGCTTTCTTT
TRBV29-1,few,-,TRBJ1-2,CSVGGTNYGYTF,TGCAGCGTTGGGGGAACTAACTATGGCTACACCTTC
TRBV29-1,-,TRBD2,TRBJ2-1,CSVETGLAAFVGQFF,TGCAGCGTTGAAACTGGGCTAGCGGCCTTTGTCGGGCAGTTCTTC
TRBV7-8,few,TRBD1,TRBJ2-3,CASSSDRITDTQYF,TGTGCCAGCAGCTCGGACAGGATCACAGATACGCAGTATTTT
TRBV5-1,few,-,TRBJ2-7,CASSAGTLNSYEQYF,TGCGCCAGCAGCGCAGGGACACTCAACTCCTACGAGCAGTACTTC
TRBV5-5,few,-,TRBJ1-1,CASVIPGVHMNTEAFF,TGTGCCAGCGTAATTCCAGGTGTCCACATGAACACTGAAGCTTTCTTT
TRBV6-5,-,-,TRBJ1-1,CASSYSAGSGTEAFF,TGTGCCAGCAGTTACTCCGCAGGGTCGGGCACTGAAGCTTTCTTT
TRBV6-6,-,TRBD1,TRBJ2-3,CASSYGDSRSTDTQYF,TGTGCCAGCAGTTACGGGGACAGCCGAAGCACAGATACGCAGTATTTT
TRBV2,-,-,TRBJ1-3,CASKGGEMGNTIYF,TGTGCCAGCAAAGGAGGGGAGATGGGAAACACCATATATTTT
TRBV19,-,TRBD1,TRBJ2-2,CASSSQGINTGELFF,TGTGCCAGTAGCTCACAGGGGATTAACACCGGGGAGCTGTTTTTT
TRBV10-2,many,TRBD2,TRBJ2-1,CASSVAAGGFFF,TGCGCCAGCAGTGTTGCGGCGGGAGGGTTTTTCTTC
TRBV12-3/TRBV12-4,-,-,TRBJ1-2,CASRELTGGPGYTF,TGTGCCAGCAGGGAATTGACGGGAGGACCTGGCTACACCTTC
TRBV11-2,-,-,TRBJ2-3,CASSVGGSDTQYF,TGTGCCAGCAGCGTGGGAGGTTCCGATACGCAGTATTTT
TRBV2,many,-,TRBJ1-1,CASRGANTEAFF,TGTGCCAGTAGGGGCGCGAACACTGAAGCTTTCTTT
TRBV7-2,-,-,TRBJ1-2,CASSSQGSLNYGYTF,TGTGCCAGCAGTTCTCAGGGGTCCCTTAACTATGGCTACACCTTC
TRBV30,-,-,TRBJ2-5,CAWSVVGGETQYF,TGTGCCTGGAGTGTAGTGGGGGGAGAGACCCAGTACTTC
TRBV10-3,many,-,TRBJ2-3,CAISDGGPDTQYF,TGTGCCATCAGTGATGGGGGCCCAGATACGCAGTATTTT
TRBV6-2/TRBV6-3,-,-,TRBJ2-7,CASSRPPGEQYF,TGTGCCAGCAGTCGCCCCCCGGGGGAGCAGTACTTC
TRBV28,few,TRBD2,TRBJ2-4,CASSSPGLAENIQYF,TGTGCCAGCAGCTCCCCCGGACTAGCGGAAAACATTCAGTACTTC
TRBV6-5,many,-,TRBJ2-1,CASSKRWSGVGEQFF,TGTGCCAGCAGCAAAAGGTGGTCAGGGGTGGGTGAGCAGTTCTTC
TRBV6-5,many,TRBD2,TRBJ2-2,CASSPYTSGIKPGGELFF,TGTGCCAGCAGCCCTTACACTAGCGGGATAAAACCGGGGGGGGAGCTGTTTTTT
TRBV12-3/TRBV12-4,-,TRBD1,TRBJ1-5,CASSPDRGADQPQHF,TGTGCCAGCAGCCCGGACAGGGGGGCCGATCAGCCCCAGCATTTT
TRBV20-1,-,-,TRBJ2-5,CSASILARSYQETQYF,TGCAGTGCTAGTATCCTAGCGAGGAGCTACCAAGAGACCCAGTACTTC
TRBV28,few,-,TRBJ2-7,CASSWDGTYEQYF,TGTGCCAGCAGTTGGGACGGGACCTACGAGCAGTACTTC
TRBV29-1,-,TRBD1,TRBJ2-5,CSVLTDRGWTETQYF,TGCAGCGTCCTCACTGACAGGGGTTGGACAGAGACCCAGTACTTC
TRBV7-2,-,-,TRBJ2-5,CASSLGWGKETQYF,TGTGCCAGCAGCTTAGGATGGGGGAAAGAGACCCAGTACTTC
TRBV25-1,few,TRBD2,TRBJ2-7,CASSELGTSGRGEQYF,TGTGCCAGCAGTGAATTGGGGACTAGCGGGAGGGGTGAGCAGTACTTC
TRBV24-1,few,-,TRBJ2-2,CATSDAGFAGELFF,TGTGCCACCAGTGATGCAGGGTTCGCCGGGGAGCTGTTTTTT
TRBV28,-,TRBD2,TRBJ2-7,CASSPKTSMTQF,TGTGCCAGCAGTCCTAAGACTAGCATGACACAATTC